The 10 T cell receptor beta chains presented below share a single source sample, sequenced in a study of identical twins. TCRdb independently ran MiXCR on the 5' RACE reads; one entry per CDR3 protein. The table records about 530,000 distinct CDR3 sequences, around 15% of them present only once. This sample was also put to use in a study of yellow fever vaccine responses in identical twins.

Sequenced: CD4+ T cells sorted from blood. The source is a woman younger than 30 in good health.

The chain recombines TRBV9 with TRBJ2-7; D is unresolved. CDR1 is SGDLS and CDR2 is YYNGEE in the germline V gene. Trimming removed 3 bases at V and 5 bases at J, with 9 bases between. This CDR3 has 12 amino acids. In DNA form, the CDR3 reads TGTGCCAGCAGCGCGGATAGGGACGAGCAGTACTTC. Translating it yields CASSADRDEQYF.

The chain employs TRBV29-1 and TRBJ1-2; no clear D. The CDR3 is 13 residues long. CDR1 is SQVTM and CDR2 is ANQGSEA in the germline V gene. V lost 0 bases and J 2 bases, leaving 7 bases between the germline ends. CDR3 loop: CSVEDWRNYGYTF. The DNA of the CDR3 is TGCAGCGTTGAAGATTGGCGAAACTATGGCTACACCTTC.

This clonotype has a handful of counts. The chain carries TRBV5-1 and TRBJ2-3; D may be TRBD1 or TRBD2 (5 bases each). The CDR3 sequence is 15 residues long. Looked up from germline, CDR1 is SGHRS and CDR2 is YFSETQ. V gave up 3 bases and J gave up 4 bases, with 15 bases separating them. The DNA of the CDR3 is TGCGCCAGCAGCTACCTAAGGGGAGCGCCAGATACGCAGTATTTT. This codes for CASSYLRGAPDTQYF.

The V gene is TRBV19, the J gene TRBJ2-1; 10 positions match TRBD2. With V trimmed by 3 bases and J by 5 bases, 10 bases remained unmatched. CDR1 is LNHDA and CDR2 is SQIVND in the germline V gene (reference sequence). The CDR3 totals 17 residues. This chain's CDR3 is CASSITSGILGHNEQFF. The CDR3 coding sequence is TGTGCCAGTAGTATCACTAGCGGGATTTTGGGGCACAATGAGCAGTTCTTC.

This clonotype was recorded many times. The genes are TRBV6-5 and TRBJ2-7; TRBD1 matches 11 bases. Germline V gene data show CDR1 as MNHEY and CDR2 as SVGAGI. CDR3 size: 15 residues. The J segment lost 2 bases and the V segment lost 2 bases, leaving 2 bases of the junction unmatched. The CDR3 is CASSYRDRGTYEQYF. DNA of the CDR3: TGTGCCAGCAGTTACAGGGACAGGGGGACCTACGAGCAGTACTTC.

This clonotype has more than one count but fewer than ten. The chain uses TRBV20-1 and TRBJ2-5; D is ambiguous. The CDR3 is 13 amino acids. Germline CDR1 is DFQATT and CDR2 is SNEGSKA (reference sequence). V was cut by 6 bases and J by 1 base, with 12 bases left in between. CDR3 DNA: TGCAGTGCCCCTGACCCAATCCAAGAGACCCAGTACTTC. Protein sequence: CSAPDPIQETQYF.

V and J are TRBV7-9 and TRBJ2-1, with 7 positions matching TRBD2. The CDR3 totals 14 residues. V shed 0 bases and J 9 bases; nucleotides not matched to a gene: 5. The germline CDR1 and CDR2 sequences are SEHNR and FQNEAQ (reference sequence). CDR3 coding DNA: TGTGCCAGCAGCTTAGCCCTAGCGGAAATTGAGCAGTTCTTC. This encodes CASSLALAEIEQFF. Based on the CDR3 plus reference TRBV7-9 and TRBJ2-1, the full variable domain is DTGVSQNPRHKITKRGQNVTFRCDPISEHNRLYWYRQTLGQGPEFLTYFQNEAQLEKSRLLSDRFSAERPKGSFSTLEIQRTEQGDSAMYLCASSLALAEIEQFFGPGTRLTVL.

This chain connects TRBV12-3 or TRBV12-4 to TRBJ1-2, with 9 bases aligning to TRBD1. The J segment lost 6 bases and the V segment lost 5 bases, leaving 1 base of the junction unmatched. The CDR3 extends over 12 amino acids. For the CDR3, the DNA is TGTGCCAGCAGTGGGACAGGGCATGGCTACACCTTC. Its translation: CASSGTGHGYTF.

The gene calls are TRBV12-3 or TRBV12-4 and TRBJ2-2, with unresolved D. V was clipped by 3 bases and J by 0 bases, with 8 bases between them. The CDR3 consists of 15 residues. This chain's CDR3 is CASSFLVSNTGELFF. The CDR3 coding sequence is TGTGCCAGCAGTTTTTTAGTTTCGAACACCGGGGAGCTGTTTTTT.

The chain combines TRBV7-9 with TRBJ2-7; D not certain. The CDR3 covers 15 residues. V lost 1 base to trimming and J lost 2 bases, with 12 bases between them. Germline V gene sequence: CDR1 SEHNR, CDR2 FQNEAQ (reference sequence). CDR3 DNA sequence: TGTGCCAGCAGCTTAGTTCCGGATACGACCTACGAGCAGTACTTC. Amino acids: CASSLVPDTTYEQYF.